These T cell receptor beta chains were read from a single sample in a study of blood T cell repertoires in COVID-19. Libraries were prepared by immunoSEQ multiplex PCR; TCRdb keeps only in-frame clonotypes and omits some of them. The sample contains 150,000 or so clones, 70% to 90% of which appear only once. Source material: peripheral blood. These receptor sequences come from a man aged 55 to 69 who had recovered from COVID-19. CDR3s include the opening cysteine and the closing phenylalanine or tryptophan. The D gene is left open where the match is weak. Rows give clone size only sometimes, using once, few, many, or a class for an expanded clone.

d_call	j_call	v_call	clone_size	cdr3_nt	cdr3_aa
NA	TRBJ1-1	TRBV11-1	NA	TGTGCCAGCAGCTTATTTCGGGGGGCTGAAGCTTTCTTT	CASSLFRGAEAFF
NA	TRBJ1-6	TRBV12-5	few	TGTGCTAGTGGTTTGGTACGGGGGGGTAATTCACCCCTCCACTTT	CASGLVRGGNSPLHF
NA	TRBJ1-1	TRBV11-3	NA	TGTGCCAGCAGCGTAAGTGGACAGAACACTGAAGCTTTCTTT	CASSVSGQNTEAFF
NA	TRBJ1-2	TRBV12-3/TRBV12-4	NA	TGTGCCAGCGGGGGGGCCCACTATGGCTACACCTTC	CASGGAHYGYTF
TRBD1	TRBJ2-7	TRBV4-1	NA	TGCGCCAGCAGCCTTAGGACAGGGAATTTCTACGAGCAGTACTTC	CASSLRTGNFYEQYF
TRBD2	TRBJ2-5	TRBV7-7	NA	TGTGCTAGCAGCCTTGGACTAGGAGGGGAGACCCAGTACTTC	CASSLGLGGETQYF
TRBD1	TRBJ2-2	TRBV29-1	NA	TGCAGCGTACGACAGGGGGCTCGAACCGGGGAGCTGTTTTTT	CSVRQGARTGELFF
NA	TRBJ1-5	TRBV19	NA	TGTGCCAGTAGGTCAGGGGCCGGGGGCAATCAGCCCCAGCATTTT	CASRSGAGGNQPQHF
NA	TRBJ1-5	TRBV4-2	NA	TGTGCCAGCAGCCACCGAAGGATAGAGCGAGGCAATCAGCCCCAGCATTTT	CASSHRRIERGNQPQHF
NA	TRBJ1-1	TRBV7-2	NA	TGTGCCAGCAGCTTATTTGGTCGCAGGGTCAACACTGAAGCTTTCTTT	CASSLFGRRVNTEAFF
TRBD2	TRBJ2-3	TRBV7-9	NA	TGTGCCAGCAGCCCCGGGGCAGGCGGACTAGCTACGCAGTATTTT	CASSPGAGGLATQYF
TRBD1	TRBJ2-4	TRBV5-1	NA	TGCGCCAGCAGCAGCTCACTCCCGGGACAGGGGTATTCATCGGCCAAAAACATTCAGTACTTC	CASSSSLPGQGYSSAKNIQYF
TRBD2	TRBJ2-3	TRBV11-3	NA	TGTGCCAGCAGCCGGGGGACTAGCGGGGAAACAGATACGCAGTATTTT	CASSRGTSGETDTQYF
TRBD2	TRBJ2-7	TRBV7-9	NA	TGTGCCAGCAGAACTAGCGGGGGGAACGAGCAGTACTTC	CASRTSGGNEQYF
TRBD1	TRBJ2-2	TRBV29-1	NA	TGCAGCGTTCCGGGACAGGGTCACACCGGGGAGCTGTTTTTT	CSVPGQGHTGELFF
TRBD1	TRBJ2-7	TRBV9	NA	TGTGCCAGCAGCGTAGGGGCAGGGGGCGATTACGAGCAGTACTTC	CASSVGAGGDYEQYF
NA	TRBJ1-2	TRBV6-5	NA	TGTGCCAGCAGTTACTCGAGCCAGGTCGACTATGGCTACACCTTC	CASSYSSQVDYGYTF
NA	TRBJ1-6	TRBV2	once	TGTGCCAGCAGTGAACAGGGGACCTATAATTCACCCCTCCACTTT	CASSEQGTYNSPLHF
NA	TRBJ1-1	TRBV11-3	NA	TGTGCCAGCAGCTTATCCAGGGGTAATACTGAAGCTTTCTTT	CASSLSRGNTEAFF
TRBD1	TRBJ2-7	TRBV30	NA	TGTGCCTGGAGTACCCCCAACAGGGGCTACGAGCAGTACTTC	CAWSTPNRGYEQYF
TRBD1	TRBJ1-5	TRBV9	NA	TGTGCCAGCAGCGGTGAATACGGGACAGGGGTAAATAGCAATCAGCCCCAGCATTTT	CASSGEYGTGVNSNQPQHF
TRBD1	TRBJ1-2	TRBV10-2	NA	TGCGCCACCAAATCCTCGGGGACAGGCTATGGCTACACCTTC	CATKSSGTGYGYTF
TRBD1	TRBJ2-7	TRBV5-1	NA	TGCGCCAGCAGCTTGGTCACAGGGGGCTCGGTGGACGAGCAGTACTTC	CASSLVTGGSVDEQYF
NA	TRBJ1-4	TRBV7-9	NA	TGTGCCAGCAGCTTCTGGGAGGCAACTAATGAAAAACTGTTTTTT	CASSFWEATNEKLFF
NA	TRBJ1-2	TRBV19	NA	TGTGCCAGTAGTCCGACAGCTAACTATGGCTACACCTTC	CASSPTANYGYTF
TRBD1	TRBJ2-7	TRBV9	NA	TGTGCCAGCAGCGAACCCCGAAGGACAGGAAAGATCTCCTACGAGCAGTACTTC	CASSEPRRTGKISYEQYF
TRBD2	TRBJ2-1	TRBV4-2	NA	TGTGCCAGCAGCCTCCTAAGCGGGGGGGCCGGAAATGAGCAGTTCTTC	CASSLLSGGAGNEQFF
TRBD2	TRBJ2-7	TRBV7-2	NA	TGTGCCAGCAGCTCGTCATCTAGCGGCGAGCAGTACTTC	CASSSSSSGEQYF
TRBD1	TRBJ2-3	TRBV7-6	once	TGTGCCACCGCAAGGGACAGGGAGGCAGATACGCAGTATTTT	CATARDREADTQYF
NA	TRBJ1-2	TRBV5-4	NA	TGTGCCAGCAGCTTGGGGGGAGCTAACTATGGCTACACCTTC	CASSLGGANYGYTF
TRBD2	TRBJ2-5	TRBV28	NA	TGTGCCAGCAGTTTATCGACTAGCGGGGGTCTTAAGACCCAGTACTTC	CASSLSTSGGLKTQYF